Listed here are 6 T cell receptor beta chains from one sample, sequenced in a study of blood T cell repertoires in COVID-19. Libraries were prepared by immunoSEQ multiplex PCR; TCRdb keeps only in-frame clonotypes and omits some of them. Altogether over 50,000 clones are present, over 80% being singletons, with the ten largest covering 7% to 8%. Source material: peripheral blood. Receptors were obtained from a woman aged 55-69 years with active or convalescent COVID-19.

This clone was seen a single time. The chain is built from TRBV6-5 and TRBJ2-7; D is perhaps TRBD2 (6 bases). Between the trimmed V and J ends, which lost 7 bases and 0 bases, there was a span of 13 bases. The CDR3 has 14 amino acids. The germline CDR1 and CDR2 sequences are MNHEY and SVGAGI. The CDR3 bases are TGTGCCAGCACCTCATCGGACTACTCCTACGAGCAGTACTTC. This codes for CASTSSDYSYEQYF.

The J gene is TRBJ1-3, the V gene TRBV2; D gene unclear. CDR1 SNHLY and CDR2 FYNNEI come from the germline V gene. The CDR3 spans 16 residues. V lost 6 bases and J lost 0, with 15 bases in between. The CDR3 spells CASSETRGLSGNTIYF. CDR3 bases: TGTGCCAGCAGCGAAACTAGAGGACTCTCTGGAAACACCATATATTTT.

This chain links TRBV25-1 with TRBJ1-6, with D perhaps TRBD1 (6 bases). This CDR3 spans 13 amino acids. Germline V gene data show CDR1 as MGHDK and CDR2 as SYGVNS. V lost 7 bases to trimming and J lost 9 bases, with 13 bases between them. The CDR3 spells CASKRGRASPLHF. As DNA, the CDR3 is TGTGCCAGCAAGCGGGGGCGTGCTTCACCCCTCCACTTT. The entire variable domain, with the rest obtained from reference TRBV25-1 and TRBJ1-6, is as follows: EADIYQTPRYLVIGTGKKITLECSQTMGHDKMYWYQQDPGMELHLIHYSYGVNSTEKGDLSSESTVSRIRTEHFPLTLESARPSHTSQYLCASKRGRASPLHFGNGTRLTVT.

The chain joins TRBV7-2 to TRBJ1-5; tentative D call: TRBD1 (5 bases). Germline V gene data show CDR1 as SGHTA and CDR2 as FQGNSA. This CDR3 comprises 16 residues. With 2 bases removed from V and 0 bases from J, the gap between germline ends came to 11 bases. The CDR3 region has the DNA TGTGCCAGCAGCTTAAGGGGCTCAGTTAGCAATCAGCCCCAGCATTTT. It translates to CASSLRGSVSNQPQHF.

V is TRBV3-1 (or the pseudogene TRBV3-2) and J is TRBJ1-3; D gene ambiguous. V shed 1 base and J shed 4 bases, with 5 bases lying between them. The CDR3 runs to 13 residues. Germline CDR1 and CDR2: LGHDT and YNNKEL (reference sequence). CDR3 bases: TGTGCCAGCAGCCAAGGAGGGGGAAACACCATATATTTT. Translation gives CASSQGGGNTIYF.

The V call is TRBV11-3, the J call TRBJ2-3; D is unclear. The germline CDR1 and CDR2 sequences are SGHNT and YENEEA. This CDR3 has 14 amino acids. Between the trimmed V and J ends, which lost 5 bases and 2 bases, there was a span of 11 bases. The DNA of the CDR3 is TGTGCCAGCAGCCAAGACTCCCCCACAGATACGCAGTATTTT. Amino acids: CASSQDSPTDTQYF.